The 27 T cell receptor beta chains presented below share a single source sample, sequenced in a study of human T cells and chemical hapten exposure. A single record per CDR3 protein comes from TCRdb applying MiXCR to the RACE reads. The data show about 250,000 distinct CDR3 sequences, with roughly 8% seen just once and more than 1% held by the top ten. As for time point: pre-sensitization, week 0. Treatment: therapeutic diphenylcyclopropenone sensitization with weekly scalp DPC. Sample: whole blood, taken in connection with sensitization to the hapten diphenylcyclopropenone (DPC). The receptors were gathered from a man younger than 35 with alopecia areata. Some clones in this sample may be carry-over from other donors' samples.

Only a few counts were recorded for this clonotype. The V gene is TRBV14, the J gene TRBJ1-1; 9 bases fit TRBD1. This CDR3 region has 15 residues. The germline gives CDR1 SGHDN, CDR2 FVKESK. Trimming at V came to 4 bases and at J to 2 bases, leaving 5 bases not matched to a gene. The CDR3 DNA reads as TGTGCCAGCAGCCTGGGACAGGGAGCTAACACTGAAGCTTTCTTT. Residues: CASSLGQGANTEAFF.

The rearrangement uses TRBV9 and TRBJ2-7; D not resolved. Trimming pared 4 bases from V and 0 bases from J, leaving 26 bases between. The CDR3 extends over 19 amino acids. Germline V gene sequence: CDR1 SGDLS, CDR2 YYNGEE. This chain's CDR3 is CASSCARPLVENYSYEQYV. The CDR3 region has the DNA TGTGCCAGCAGCTGTGCCCGTCCATTAGTAGAAAATTACTCCTACGAGCAGTACGTC.

The table lists this clonotype with a few counts. The chain joins TRBV12-3 or TRBV12-4 to TRBJ1-2, with D unclear. The CDR3 totals 15 residues. V was pared by 4 bases and J by 0 bases, with 12 bases between. The CDR3 here is CASSYGIPANYGYTF. Written as DNA, the CDR3 is TGTGCCAGCAGTTACGGGATCCCTGCTAACTATGGCTACACCTTC.

The J gene is TRBJ2-7, the V gene TRBV7-9; the D call may be TRBD1 or TRBD2 (5 bases each). Germline V gene sequence: CDR1 SEHNR, CDR2 FQNEAQ (reference sequence). There are 18 residues in the CDR3. V dropped 6 bases and J dropped 0 bases, with 24 bases sitting between them. CDR3 region: CASRGVPDHRKTSYEQYF. DNA of the CDR3: TGTGCCAGCAGGGGGGTCCCCGACCACAGGAAAACCTCCTACGAGCAGTACTTC. The variable domain in full, with the rest retrieved from reference TRBV7-9 and TRBJ2-7, is DTGVSQNPRHKITKRGQNVTFRCDPISEHNRLYWYRQTLGQGPEFLTYFQNEAQLEKSRLLSDRFSAERPKGSFSTLEIQRTEQGDSAMYLCASRGVPDHRKTSYEQYFGPGTRLTVT.

This clonotype was counted many times. V usage is TRBV29-1 and J usage is TRBJ1-1; D remains unclear. V was cut by 3 bases and J by 2 bases, with 10 bases left in between. CDR3 length equals 13 residues. The germline gives CDR1 SQVTM, CDR2 ANQGSEA. The CDR3, as DNA: TGCAGCGTTGACGGCAGGCGAAACACTGAAGCTTTCTTT. Its protein is CSVDGRRNTEAFF.

The table lists this clonotype with many counts. The gene calls are TRBV7-2 and TRBJ1-2, with 9 nucleotides matching TRBD1. CDR3 length: 14 amino acids. Germline values: CDR1 SGHTA, CDR2 FQGNSA. The trim removed 6 bases at V and 6 bases at J, leaving 8 bases unmatched. In nucleotides, the CDR3 is TGTGCCAGCAGGCAACCGGGACAGGGTAATGGCTACACCTTC. Residues: CASRQPGQGNGYTF.

V and J are TRBV29-1 and TRBJ1-2; D possibly corresponds to TRBD1 (5 bases). V lost 7 bases and J 3 bases, leaving 18 bases between the germline ends. Germline lookup yields CDR1 SQVTM and CDR2 ANQGSEA. This CDR3 is 14 amino acids long. The CDR3 nucleotides are TGCAGCGCGCTGACGCTTCAGGGTGACTATGGCTACACCTTC. This codes for CSALTLQGDYGYTF.

This clonotype occurred a few times. CDR3 sequence reads: CASKGADSGANVLTF. The CDR3 region has the DNA TGTGCCAGCAAGGGGGCAGACTCTGGGGCCAACGTCCTGACTTTC. This rearrangement joins TRBV28 to TRBJ2-6; 7 nucleotides align to TRBD1. The CDR3 totals 15 residues. CDR1 and CDR2 (germline): MDHEN, SYDVKM. V shed 7 bases and J 0 bases; nucleotides not matched to a gene: 3.

Many counts were recorded for this clonotype. This rearrangement joins TRBV27 to TRBJ2-1, with D perhaps TRBD2 (6 bases). The germline CDR1 and CDR2 sequences are MNHEY and SMNVEV (reference sequence). CDR3 length: 15 amino acids. Trimming cost V 2 bases and J 0 bases, with 8 bases left between them. Written as DNA, the CDR3 is TGTGCCAGCAGTTTAGGGAGGAGCTCCTACAATGAGCAGTTCTTC. Translated: CASSLGRSSYNEQFF.

V usage is TRBV29-1 and J usage is TRBJ2-7; TRBD1 matches at 8 bases. V was clipped by 5 bases and J by 3 bases; unmatched bases: 3. Germline loops: CDR1 SQVTM, CDR2 ANQGSEA. This CDR3 comprises 12 residues. The CDR3 sequence: CSVSTGDYEQYF. The CDR3 nucleotides are TGCAGCGTTTCGACAGGGGACTACGAGCAGTACTTC.

This clonotype occurred many times. The rearrangement joins TRBV12-3 or TRBV12-4 to TRBJ2-1; the D gene is possibly TRBD1 (6 bases). The V end lost 6 bases, the J end lost 10 bases, and 10 bases lay between the germline ends. This CDR3 has 11 amino acids. The CDR3 DNA follows: TGTGCCAGCAGCATAGGGACAGAGCAGTTCTTC. Translated, it gives CASSIGTEQFF.

There are a few counts of this clonotype. This rearrangement joins TRBV2 to TRBJ2-1; maybe TRBD2 (5 bases). The CDR3 consists of 13 residues. The germline V gene encodes CDR1 SNHLY and CDR2 FYNNEI. The V gene lost 4 bases and the J gene lost 4 bases, with 8 bases spanning the gap. This CDR3 reads CASSGRIYNEQFF. As DNA, the CDR3 is TGTGCCAGCAGTGGGAGGATTTACAATGAGCAGTTCTTC.

This clonotype has just a few counts. The V call is TRBV6-2 or TRBV6-3, the J call TRBJ1-1, with D unresolved. The CDR3 extends over 16 amino acids. The germline gives CDR1 MNHEY, CDR2 SVGEGT. V shed 0 bases and J shed 0 bases, with 11 bases lying between them. CDR3 in DNA: TGTGCCAGCAGTTACTCCCCAGCTGCCTTGAACACTGAAGCTTTCTTT. Protein sequence: CASSYSPAALNTEAFF.

This clonotype was recorded at least ten times. The CDR3: CASTRQETGNTIYF. The CDR3 coding sequence is TGTGCCAGCACCCGACAGGAGACCGGAAACACCATATATTTT. The chain couples TRBV12-3 or TRBV12-4 to TRBJ1-3; D possibly corresponds to TRBD1 (6 bases). V was shortened by 7 bases and J by 4 bases, with 14 bases between the two germline ends. The CDR3 contains 14 residues.

The genes are TRBV7-3 and TRBJ2-3, with D hard to call. V lost 4 bases to trimming and J lost 7 bases, with 6 bases between them. This CDR3 comprises 11 residues. Germline lookup yields CDR1 SGHTA and CDR2 FQGTGA. Written as DNA, the CDR3 is TGTGCCAGCAGCTCAGCACATACGCAGTATTTT. Translation: CASSSAHTQYF.

The chain carries TRBV4-3 and TRBJ2-1; possibly TRBD1 for D (5 bases). V shed 0 bases and J shed 3 bases, with 15 bases lying between them. Per the germline V gene, CDR1 is LGHNA and CDR2 is YSLEER. The CDR3 sequence is 17 residues long. CDR3 sequence (DNA): TGCGCCAGCAGCCAAGAGGGCCTAGGGGCAGTCTACAATGAGCAGTTCTTC. Amino acids: CASSQEGLGAVYNEQFF.

This clonotype was found a few times. One junction end does not reproduce the germline sequence, and a read error may be involved. This rearrangement joins TRBV28 to TRBJ1-1; D perhaps matches TRBD1 (5 bases). The CDR3 has 13 amino acids. The germline V gene has CDR1 MDHEN and CDR2 SYDVKM. The chain's CDR3 is CASSWDGSTKAFF. CDR3 nucleotides: TGTGCCAGCAGTTGGGACGGAAGCACTAAAGCTTTCTTT.

This chain joins TRBV20-1 and TRBJ2-3; no definite D call. V lost 1 base and J lost 3, with 5 bases in between. Germline V lookup: CDR1 DFQATT, CDR2 SNEGSKA (reference sequence). The CDR3 loop spans 12 amino acids. CDR3 in DNA: TGCAGTGCTAGAGTGTTGACAGATACGCAGTATTTT. Protein sequence: CSARVLTDTQYF.

V and J are TRBV5-1 and TRBJ2-3, with D unclear. Germline CDR1 is SGHRS and CDR2 is YFSETQ. V was pared by 4 bases and J by 8 bases, with 11 bases between. The CDR3 totals 12 residues. The CDR3 protein is CASSLTLGTQYF. The DNA for the CDR3 is TGCGCCAGCAGCCTAACCCTAGGTACGCAGTATTTT.

The CDR3 region is CSASRPLTETQYF. The CDR3 nucleotides are TGCAGTGCTAGCCGCCCGTTAACGGAGACCCAGTACTTC. The V and J genes are TRBV20-1 and TRBJ2-5; D unclear. CDR3 size: 13 residues. The V gene's germline CDR1 is DFQATT and CDR2 SNEGSKA (reference sequence). The V gene lost 3 bases and the J gene lost 5 bases, with 13 bases spanning the gap.

V gene TRBV6-2 or TRBV6-3 combines with J gene TRBJ1-5; tentative D call: TRBD1 (6 bases). CDR1 is MNHEY, CDR2 SVGEGT, per germline. This CDR3 comprises 15 residues. Trimming took 5 bases from V and 5 from J, leaving 16 bases between them. This CDR3 is CASSPPGARYQPQHF. DNA of the CDR3: TGTGCCAGCAGTCCGCCAGGGGCCCGATATCAGCCCCAGCATTTT.

This clonotype was picked up a small number of times. The chain joins TRBV10-3 to TRBJ1-5; 9 bases align to TRBD1. The J segment lost 4 bases and the V segment lost 6 bases, leaving 4 bases of the junction unmatched. Germline lookup yields CDR1 ENHRY and CDR2 SYGVKD. This CDR3 contains 14 residues. The CDR3 coding sequence is TGTGCCATCAGCGTCGGGACAGGGAATCAGCCCCAGCATTTT. Residues: CAISVGTGNQPQHF.

CDR3 in amino acids: CASRDPGQGAYGYTF. DNA of the CDR3: TGTGCCAGCAGAGACCCCGGACAGGGCGCCTATGGCTACACCTTC. This chain uses TRBV6-2 or TRBV6-3 with TRBJ1-2, with TRBD1 matching 8 bases. The length of the CDR3 is 15 residues. J was trimmed by 4 bases and V by 6 bases; bases with no gene match: 10. Germline lookup yields CDR1 MNHEY and CDR2 SVGEGT.

This clonotype occurred a few times. V and J are TRBV7-3 and TRBJ2-1; TRBD2 agrees at 11 bases. The CDR3 runs to 17 residues. CDR1 and CDR2 from the germline V gene are SGHTA and FQGTGA. V lost 2 bases, J lost 4 bases, and 7 bases stayed unmatched. DNA for the CDR3: TGTGCCAGCAGCTTATTTCCCCCTAGCGGGAGGTACAATGAGCAGTTCTTC. Its translation is CASSLFPPSGRYNEQFF. Full variable domain (outside the CDR3, taken from reference TRBV7-3 and TRBJ2-1): GAGVSQTPSNKVTEKGKYVELRCDPISGHTALYWYRQSLGQGPEFLIYFQGTGAADDSGLPNDRFFAVRPEGSVSTLKIQRTERGDSAVYLCASSLFPPSGRYNEQFFGPGTRLTVL.

The table lists this clonotype with a few counts. This chain uses TRBV6-1 with TRBJ1-2; tentative D call: TRBD1 (6 bases). V lost 1 base, J lost 8 bases, and 14 bases lay in between. CDR1 and CDR2 (germline): MNHNS, SASEGT. The CDR3 runs 14 residues. The CDR3 nucleotides read TGTGCCAGCAGTGAAGGGGGGACACCCTTCGGCTACACCTTC. This gives the protein CASSEGGTPFGYTF.

This clonotype was seen at least ten times. The CDR3 loop is CASRARGTSDTEAFF. CDR3 sequence (DNA): TGTGCCAGCAGGGCCAGGGGGACATCCGACACTGAAGCTTTCTTT. The V call is TRBV2, the J call TRBJ1-1, with 7 bases matching TRBD1. CDR3 length: 15 residues. The V and J ends lost 6 bases and 3 bases, in that order; junction bases with no gene match: 10. Germline V lookup: CDR1 SNHLY, CDR2 FYNNEI.

The rearrangement uses TRBV5-1 and TRBJ2-6; 7 nucleotides agree with TRBD1. CDR1 and CDR2 from the germline V gene are SGHRS and YFSETQ. CDR3 length: 16 amino acids. The J segment lost 2 bases and the V segment lost 3 bases, leaving 5 bases of the junction unmatched. The CDR3 spells CASSYSGGTGANVLTF. The CDR3 bases are TGCGCCAGCAGCTACTCAGGGGGAACTGGGGCCAACGTCCTGACTTTC.